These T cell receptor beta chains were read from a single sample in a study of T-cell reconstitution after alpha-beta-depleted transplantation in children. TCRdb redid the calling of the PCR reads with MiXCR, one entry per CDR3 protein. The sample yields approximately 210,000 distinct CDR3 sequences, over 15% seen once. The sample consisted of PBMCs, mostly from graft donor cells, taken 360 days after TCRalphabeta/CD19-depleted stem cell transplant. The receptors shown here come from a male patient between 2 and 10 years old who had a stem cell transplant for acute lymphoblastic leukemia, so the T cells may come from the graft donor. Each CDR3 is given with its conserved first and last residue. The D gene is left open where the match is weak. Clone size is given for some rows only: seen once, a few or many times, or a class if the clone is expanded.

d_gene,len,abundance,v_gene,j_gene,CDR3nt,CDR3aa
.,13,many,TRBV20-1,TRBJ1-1,TGCAGTGCCCAATATTTTGGGGGGACTGAAGCTTTCTTT,CSAQYFGGTEAFF
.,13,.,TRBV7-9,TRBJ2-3,TGTGCCAGCAGCTCGGGCGATTGGGATACGCAGTATTTT,CASSSGDWDTQYF
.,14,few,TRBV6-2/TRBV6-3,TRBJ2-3,TGTGCCAGCAGTCCGCGGCTCCGCACAGATACGCAGTATTTT,CASSPRLRTDTQYF
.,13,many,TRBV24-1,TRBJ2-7,TGTGCCACCAGTGATTTGCGGCCCCACGAGCAGTACTTC,CATSDLRPHEQYF
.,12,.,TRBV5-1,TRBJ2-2,TGCGCCAGCGCGGGGAACACCGGGGAGCTGTTTTTT,CASAGNTGELFF
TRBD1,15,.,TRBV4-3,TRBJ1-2,TGCGCCAGCAGCCAAGAGAGGACAGGACGCTATGGCTACACCTTC,CASSQERTGRYGYTF
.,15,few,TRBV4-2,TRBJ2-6,TGTGCCAGCAGCCCTGGGGCCTCTGGGGCCAACGTCCTGACTTTC,CASSPGASGANVLTF
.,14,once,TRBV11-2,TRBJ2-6,TGTGCCAGCAGCCCGATCCCTGGGGCCAACGTCCTGACTTTC,CASSPIPGANVLTF
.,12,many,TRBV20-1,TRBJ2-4,TGCAGTGCTATCGTAGCCAAAAACATTCAGTACTTC,CSAIVAKNIQYF
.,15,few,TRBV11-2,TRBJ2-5,TGTGCCAGCAGCTTGGGGGCGGGACGCAGTGAGACCCAGTACTTC,CASSLGAGRSETQYF
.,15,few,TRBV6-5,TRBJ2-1,TGTGCCAGCAGTTACTGGGGGGCCTCCTACAATGAGCAGTTCTTC,CASSYWGASYNEQFF
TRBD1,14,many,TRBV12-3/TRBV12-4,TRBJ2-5,TGTGCCAGCAGCCTGACAGGGGGGCAAGAGACCCAGTACTTC,CASSLTGGQETQYF
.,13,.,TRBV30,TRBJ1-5,TGTGCCTGGAGTTCAGGGTGGGGTCAGCCCCAGCATTTT,CAWSSGWGQPQHF
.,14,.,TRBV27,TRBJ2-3,TGTGCCAGCCGCCGAACTCTGTCCACAGATACGCAGTATTTT,CASRRTLSTDTQYF
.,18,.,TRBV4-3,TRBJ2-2,TGCGCCAGCAGCCAAGATAATAGGCGGCAGGTCGACACCGGGGAGCTGTTTTTT,CASSQDNRRQVDTGELFF
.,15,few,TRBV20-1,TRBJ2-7,TGCAGTGCTAGAGCCGAGGGAATACAAGGGAACGAGCAGTACTTC,CSARAEGIQGNEQYF
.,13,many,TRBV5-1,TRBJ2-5,TGCGCCAGCAGCTCGGACAGAGACGAGACCCAGTACTTC,CASSSDRDETQYF
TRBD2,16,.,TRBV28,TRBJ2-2,TGTGCCAGCAGTAATGCGGGGGGGCCCAACACCGGGGAGCTGTTTTTT,CASSNAGGPNTGELFF
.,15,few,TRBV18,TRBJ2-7,TGTGCCAGCTCACCATCGTTGGCAGGGGAGTACGAGCAGTACTTC,CASSPSLAGEYEQYF
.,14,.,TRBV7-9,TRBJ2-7,TGTGCCAGCAGCATCCCTACAAGGACCTACGAGCAGTACTTC,CASSIPTRTYEQYF
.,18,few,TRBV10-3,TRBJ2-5,TGTGCCATCAGTGCGGGAATCCGGGCCCAACGAGGGGAAGAGACCCAGTACTTC,CAISAGIRAQRGEETQYF
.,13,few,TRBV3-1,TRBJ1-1,TGTGCCAGCAGCCAAGTTGAAGATCTTGAAGCTTTCTTT,CASSQVEDLEAFF
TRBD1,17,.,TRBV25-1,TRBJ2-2,TGTGCCAGCAGGGAATCCCGGGACAGCTCGAACACCGGGGAGCTGTTTTTT,CASRESRDSSNTGELFF
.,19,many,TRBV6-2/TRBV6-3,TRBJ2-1,TGTGCCAGCAGCTCCCTCCGAAGCGGAAAAGGTAGCTCCTACAATGAGCAGTTCTTC,CASSSLRSGKGSSYNEQFF
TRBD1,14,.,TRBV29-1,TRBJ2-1,TGCAGCGTTGAAATCGGACAGGAGGCCAATGAGCAGTTCTTC,CSVEIGQEANEQFF
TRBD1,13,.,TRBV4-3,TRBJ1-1,TGCGCCAGCGGACAGGGGGAGAACACTGAAGCTTTCTTT,CASGQGENTEAFF
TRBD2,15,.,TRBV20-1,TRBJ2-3,TGCAGTGCTCCGAGAACTAGCGGGGGGTTAGATACGCAGTATTTT,CSAPRTSGGLDTQYF
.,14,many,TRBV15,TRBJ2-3,TGTGCCACCAGCATTGGCAGCGGCACAGATACGCAGTATTTT,CATSIGSGTDTQYF
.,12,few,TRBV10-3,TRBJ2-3,TGTGCCATCAGTGAGTCGGCTCATACGCAGTATTTT,CAISESAHTQYF
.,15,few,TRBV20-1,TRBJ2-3,TGCAGTGCTCTTAACGGGGCAGGCCCCACAGATACGCAGTATTTT,CSALNGAGPTDTQYF
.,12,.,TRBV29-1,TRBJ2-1,TGCAGCCCCTCCGCCATCAACAATGAGCAGTTCTTC,CSPSAINNEQFF
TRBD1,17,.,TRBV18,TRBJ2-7,TGTGCCAGCTCACCGGGGACAGCCTCAGTTCTTTACTACGAGCAGTACTTC,CASSPGTASVLYYEQYF
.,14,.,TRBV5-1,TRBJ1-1,TGCGCCAGCAGCTTGGGGGGACCCACAGTTGAAGCTTTCTTT,CASSLGGPTVEAFF
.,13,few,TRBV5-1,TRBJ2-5,TGCGCCAGCAGCTTGTACGGGCAAGAGACCCAGTACTTC,CASSLYGQETQYF
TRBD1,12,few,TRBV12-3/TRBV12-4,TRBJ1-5,TGTGCCAGCAGGCCAGGGGGGGAGCCCCAGCATTTT,CASRPGGEPQHF
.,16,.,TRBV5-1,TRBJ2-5,TGCGCCAGCAGCTTGTCTTTAGCTGGACGGGCAGAGACCCAGTACTTC,CASSLSLAGRAETQYF
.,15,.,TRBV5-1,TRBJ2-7,TGCGCCAGCAGCCAGACCGGTAGTCCTTCCTACGAGCAGTACTTC,CASSQTGSPSYEQYF
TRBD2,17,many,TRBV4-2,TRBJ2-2,TGTGCCAGCAGCCACTCCGGGGGGGGTTCGAACACCGGGGAGCTGTTTTTT,CASSHSGGGSNTGELFF
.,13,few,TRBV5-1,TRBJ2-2,TGCGCCAGCAGCCTCCATCCCGGTTCGGAGCTGTTTTTT,CASSLHPGSELFF
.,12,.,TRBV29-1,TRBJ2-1,TGCAGCGTTGAGGTTGTCCACAATGAGCAGTTCTTC,CSVEVVHNEQFF
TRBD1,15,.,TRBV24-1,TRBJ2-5,TGTGCCACCAGTGATTTGGGGACAGGATGGGAGACCCAGTACTTC,CATSDLGTGWETQYF
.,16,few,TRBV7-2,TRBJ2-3,TGTGCCAGCAGCTTAAGGTTCCGAGAGCAAACAGATACGCAGTATTTT,CASSLRFREQTDTQYF
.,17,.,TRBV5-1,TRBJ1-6,TGCGCCAGCAGCTTGTATGGAGGGAGCTCCTATAATTCACCCCTCCACTTT,CASSLYGGSSYNSPLHF
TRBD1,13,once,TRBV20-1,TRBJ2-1,TGCAGTGGGGGGGACAGGCGGTACAATGAGCAGTTCTTC,CSGGDRRYNEQFF
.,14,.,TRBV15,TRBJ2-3,TGTGCCACCAGCATATCGGAGGAAGCAGATACGCAGTATTTT,CATSISEEADTQYF
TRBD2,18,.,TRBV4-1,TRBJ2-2,TGCGCCAGCAGCCAGGTGACTAGCGGGGGCCCTAACACCGGGGAGCTGTTTTTT,CASSQVTSGGPNTGELFF
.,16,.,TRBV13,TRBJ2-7,TGTGCCAGCAGTCCTTGGGGGTTGACAGGTCCCTACGAGCAGTACTTC,CASSPWGLTGPYEQYF
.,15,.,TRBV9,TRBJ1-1,TGTGCCAGCAGCCCCCGGGGAGGGATGAAGACTGAAGCTTTCTTT,CASSPRGGMKTEAFF
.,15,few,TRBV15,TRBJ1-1,TGTGCCACCAGCAGAGATCGGGGTCAAGACACTGAAGCTTTCTTT,CATSRDRGQDTEAFF
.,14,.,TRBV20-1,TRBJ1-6,TGCAGTGCTAGATTTGGACGCGTTTTTTCACCCCTCCACTTT,CSARFGRVFSPLHF
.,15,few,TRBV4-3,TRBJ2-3,TGCGCCAGCAGCCAAGAAGGGACGGAAACAGATACGCAGTATTTT,CASSQEGTETDTQYF
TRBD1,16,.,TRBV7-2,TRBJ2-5,TGTGCCAGCAGCTTAGGGGACAGGGGGCGTCAAGAGACCCAGTACTTC,CASSLGDRGRQETQYF
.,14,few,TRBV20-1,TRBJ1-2,TGCAGTGCCCCCCCCCCAGGGAGCTTCTATGGCTACACCTTC,CSAPPPGSFYGYTF
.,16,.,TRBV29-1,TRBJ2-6,TGCAGCGTCGGCCCGGAGAGGGGGGCCGGGGCCAACGTCCTGACTTTC,CSVGPERGAGANVLTF
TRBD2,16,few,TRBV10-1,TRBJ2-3,TGCGCCAGCAGTGATGGGGGAGCGGGACGCACAGATACGCAGTATTTT,CASSDGGAGRTDTQYF
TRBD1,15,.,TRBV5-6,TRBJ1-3,TGTGCCAGCAGCCGGATACCGGGACAGGGAGTCACCATATATTTT,CASSRIPGQGVTIYF
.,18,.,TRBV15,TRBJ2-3,TGTGCCACCAGCAGAGATCGGGACACCCGTCCCCCCACAGATACGCAGTATTTT,CATSRDRDTRPPTDTQYF
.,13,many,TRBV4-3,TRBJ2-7,TGCGCCAGCAGCCAAGATCGCCTTACCGAGCAGTACTTC,CASSQDRLTEQYF
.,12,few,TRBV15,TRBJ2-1,TGTGCCACCAGCAGGGTTAAGGGTGAGCAGTTCTTC,CATSRVKGEQFF
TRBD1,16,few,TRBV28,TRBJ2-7,TGTGCCAGCAGTTTAGGGCACAGGGGTGGTCATTACGAGCAGTACTTC,CASSLGHRGGHYEQYF